What follows describes a single T cell receptor (beta chain). Its antigen remains unidentified. Treatment in this sample: oral pan-JAK inhibitor, 5-10 mg twice daily. Starting from PBMCs, sorting isolated CD4+ and CD8+ T cells. This sample was taken from a study of CD8+ T cells in alopecia areata. Across the whole study: Administration of oral tofacitinib to treated patients was at 5 to 10 mg twice daily.

Overall study findings and caveats: Because of a solitary nonresponder, the connection of baseline CD8+ expansion to response stays uncertain. Many expanded lesional clones persisted in scalp and blood during tofacitinib.

The V end lost 5 bases, the J end lost 11 bases, and 19 bases lay between the germline ends. CDR1 SEHNR and CDR2 FQNEAQ come from the germline V gene (reference sequence). CDR3 size: 13 residues. RNA extraction and reverse transcription yielded cDNA as sequencing template. TCRdb's copy holds only in-frame clones and misses some; the assay was immunoSEQ multiplex PCR. Of 180,000 or so clones in the sample, around 49% are singletons; the top ten hold about a tenth. Sequencing was performed on CD8+ T cells sorted from blood, taken at approximately week 52, from a patient treated with tofacitinib. The sequence derives from a human donor with alopecia areata. The chain has TRBV7-9 and TRBJ2-7, with D perhaps matching TRBD2 (7 bases). The CDR3 DNA reads TGTGCCAGCAGCCCGCAACGGGGGGCCCGAGAGTACTTC. This sequence encodes CASSPQRGAREYF.